This TCR beta chain was captured by sequencing in a study of cytomegalovirus exposure and HLA in healthy donors. The study sampled nominally healthy donors, though unrecorded immune exposures were likely. In its sample, this clone was seen a few times. Its specificity is unknown. Study-wide points: Links to common viral pathogens appeared, in a later analysis, for several of the most significant clusters.

The PCR was carried out with 60 Vbeta primers and 13 Jbeta primers. Some clones are missing from TCRdb's copy, which holds only in-frame ones; the method was immunoSEQ multiplex PCR. The sample has some 80,000 clones, roughly 65% seen once. Germline assignment: CDR1 MGHDK and CDR2 SYGVNS. The CDR3 is 14 amino acids. V lost 3 bases to trimming and J lost 1 base, with 6 bases between them. This chain uses TRBV25-1 with TRBJ2-2; D unclear. Sequencing input: PBMCs. This TCR derives from a male donor in good health and CMV-seropositive. CDR3 region: CASSDPLNTGELFF. CDR3 in DNA: TGTGCCAGCAGTGATCCCCTGAACACCGGGGAGCTGTTTTTT.